This T cell receptor (beta chain) stems from a study of neurological immune-mediated disorders. Study results and caveats: No sharing of CDR3 amino acid sequences was observed among expanded clones across subjects, suggesting private repertoires in all groups.

Time point described: longitudinal time-point 3. For the unsorted libraries, 2 million PBMCs stored at -80 C served as input. This clonotype was seen repeatedly, ten times or more. Its specificity is unknown. A single record per CDR3 protein comes from TCRdb applying MiXCR to the 5' RACE reads. The table records some 89,000 distinct CDR3 sequences, 3.5% to 5.5% of them present only once. Material for sequencing was PBMCs. This sequence originates from a woman aged 55-70 years with multiple sclerosis.

CDR3 sequence reads: CASSHVSGTINQPQHF. The CDR3 nucleotides are TGTGCCAGCAGTCACGTCTCCGGGACGATCAATCAGCCCCAGCATTTT. The genes are TRBV28 and TRBJ1-5; a weak D match, TRBD1 (5 bases). Trimming took 5 bases from V and 3 from J, leaving 17 bases between them. There are 16 residues in the CDR3. The germline gives CDR1 MDHEN, CDR2 SYDVKM. The variable domain in full, completed from reference TRBV28 and TRBJ1-5, reads DVKVTQSSRYLVKRTGEKVFLECVQDMDHENMFWYRQDPGLGLRLIYFSYDVKMKEKGDIPEGYSVSREKKERFSLILESASTNQTSMYLCASSHVSGTINQPQHFGDGTRLSIL.